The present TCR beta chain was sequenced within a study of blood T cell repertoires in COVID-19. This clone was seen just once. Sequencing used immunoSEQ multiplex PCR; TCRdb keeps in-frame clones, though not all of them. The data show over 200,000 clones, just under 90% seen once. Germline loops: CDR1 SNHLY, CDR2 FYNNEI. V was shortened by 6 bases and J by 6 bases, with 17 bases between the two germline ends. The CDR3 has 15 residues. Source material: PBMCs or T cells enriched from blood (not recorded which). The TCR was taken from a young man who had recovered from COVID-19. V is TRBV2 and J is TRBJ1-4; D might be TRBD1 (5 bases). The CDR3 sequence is CASRAWLGGDEKLFF. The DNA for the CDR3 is TGTGCCAGCAGGGCATGGCTCGGAGGGGATGAAAAACTGTTTTTT.